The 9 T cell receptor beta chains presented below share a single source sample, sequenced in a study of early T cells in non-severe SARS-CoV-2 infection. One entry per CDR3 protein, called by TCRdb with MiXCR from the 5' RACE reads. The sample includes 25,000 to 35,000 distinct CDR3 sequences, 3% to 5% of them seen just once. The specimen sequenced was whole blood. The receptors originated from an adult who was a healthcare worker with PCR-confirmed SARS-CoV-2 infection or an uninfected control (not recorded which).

CDR3 loop: CASSRGTSGKTYEQYF. The CDR3 DNA reads TGTGCCAGCAGTCGCGGGACTAGCGGGAAAACCTACGAGCAGTACTTC. The chain combines TRBV6-5 with TRBJ2-7; 13 bases map to TRBD2. The CDR3 length is 16 residues. Germline CDR1 and CDR2: MNHEY and SVGAGI. Germline trimming cut 5 bases from V and 2 bases from J; bases unmatched to any gene: 6.

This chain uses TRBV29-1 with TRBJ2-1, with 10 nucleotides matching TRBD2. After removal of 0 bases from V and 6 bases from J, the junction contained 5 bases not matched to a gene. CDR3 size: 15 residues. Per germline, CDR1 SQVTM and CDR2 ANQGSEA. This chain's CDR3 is CSVEDLSGRINEQFF. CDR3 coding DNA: TGCAGCGTTGAAGATCTTAGCGGGAGGATCAATGAGCAGTTCTTC.

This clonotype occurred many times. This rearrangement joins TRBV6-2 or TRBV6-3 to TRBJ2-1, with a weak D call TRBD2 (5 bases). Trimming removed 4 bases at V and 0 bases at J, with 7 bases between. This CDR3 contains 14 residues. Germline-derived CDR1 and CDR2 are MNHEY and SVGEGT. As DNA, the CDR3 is TGTGCCAGCAGTTGGGCGGGCTCCTACAATGAGCAGTTCTTC. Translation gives CASSWAGSYNEQFF.

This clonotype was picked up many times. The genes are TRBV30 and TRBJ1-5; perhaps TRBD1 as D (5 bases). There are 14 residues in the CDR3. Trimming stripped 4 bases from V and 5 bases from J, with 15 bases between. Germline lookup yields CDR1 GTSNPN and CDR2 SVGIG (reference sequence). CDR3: CAWTDTGAYQPQHF. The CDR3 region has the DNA TGTGCCTGGACCGACACAGGCGCTTATCAGCCCCAGCATTTT.

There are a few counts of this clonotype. The CDR3 region is CASSGMDAEAFF. Here the CDR3 DNA reads TGTGCCAGCAGCGGGATGGACGCTGAAGCTTTCTTT. This chain links TRBV5-6 with TRBJ1-1; D is unclear. Germline CDR1 SGHDT, CDR2 YYEEEE. V was clipped by 4 bases and J by 6 bases, with 10 bases between them. This CDR3 is built from 12 residues.

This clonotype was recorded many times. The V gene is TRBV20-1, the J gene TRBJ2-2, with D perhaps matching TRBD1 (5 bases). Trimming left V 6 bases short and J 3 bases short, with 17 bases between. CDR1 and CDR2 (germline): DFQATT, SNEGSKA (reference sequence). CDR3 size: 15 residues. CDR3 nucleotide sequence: TGCAGTGCCCCTTTTGCAGGGCTGGACACCGGGGAGCTGTTTTTT. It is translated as CSAPFAGLDTGELFF.

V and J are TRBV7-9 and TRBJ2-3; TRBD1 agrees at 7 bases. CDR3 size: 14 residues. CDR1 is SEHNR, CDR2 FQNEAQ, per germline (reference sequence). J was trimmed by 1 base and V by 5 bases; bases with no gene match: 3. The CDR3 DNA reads TGTGCCAGCAGCCTCGACAGGGGCACAGATACGCAGTATTTT. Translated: CASSLDRGTDTQYF.

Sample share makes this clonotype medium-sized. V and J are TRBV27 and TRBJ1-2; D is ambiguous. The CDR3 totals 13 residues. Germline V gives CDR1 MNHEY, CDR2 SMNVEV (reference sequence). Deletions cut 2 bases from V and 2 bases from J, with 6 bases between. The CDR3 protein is CASSLGGNYGYTF. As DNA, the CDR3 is TGTGCCAGCAGTTTAGGAGGAAACTATGGCTACACCTTC.

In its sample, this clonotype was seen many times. The CDR3, as DNA: TGCGCCAGCAGTCAAGCTATCCCGGGACAGGGGAGTGAAAAACTGTTTTTT. Amino acids: CASSQAIPGQGSEKLFF. This chain uses TRBV23-1 with TRBJ1-4; 10 nucleotides align to TRBD1. TRBV23-1 is an ORF, and what it does is uncertain. With V trimmed by 2 bases and J by 7 bases, 10 bases remained unmatched. This CDR3 is 17 amino acids long.